A selection of T cell receptor beta chains follows, all from one sample in a study of OX40 agonist ivuxolimab in advanced cancers. The repertoire was sequenced with immunoSEQ multiplex PCR; TCRdb's copy has only in-frame clones and lacks some. In the table there are some 25,000 clones, 65% to 90% of which are singletons. The specimen comprised CD4+ or CD8+ T cells sorted from blood, sampled in a trial of the OX40 agonist ivuxolimab. These receptors were taken from an adult with an advanced solid tumor such as melanoma, head and neck, liver or kidney cancer. The CDR3 runs from the conserved cysteine through the conserved F or W. Each record gives: J gene, clone size, D gene, V gene, CDR3 DNA, CDR3 protein. The D gene is left open where the match is weak. The size of a clone is reported for some rows only, either as once, few or many, or as a class for expanded clones.

J: TRBJ2-1
size: -
D: -
V: TRBV14
DNA: TGTGCCAGCAGCGCCCGCCGCCAGGCAATGAGACAGTTCTTC
CDR3: CASSARRQAMRQFF

J: TRBJ1-1
size: -
D: -
V: TRBV2
DNA: TGTGCCAGCATAAGAAACACTGAAGCTTTCTTT
CDR3: CASIRNTEAFF

J: TRBJ2-1
size: few
D: -
V: TRBV7-9
DNA: TGTGCCAGCAGCTTAGACGTCCATGAGCAGTTCTTC
CDR3: CASSLDVHEQFF

J: TRBJ1-1
size: few
D: -
V: TRBV30
DNA: TGTGCCTGGAGTGTAGAAAGGGATGAAGCTTTCTTT
CDR3: CAWSVERDEAFF

J: TRBJ1-2
size: once
D: -
V: TRBV28
DNA: TGTGCCAGCAGATCAATGCAGGGTAACGGCTACACCTTC
CDR3: CASRSMQGNGYTF

J: TRBJ2-7
size: -
D: TRBD2
V: TRBV15
DNA: TGTGCCACCAGGGGGGGGAGCGAGCAGTACTTC
CDR3: CATRGGSEQYF

J: TRBJ2-7
size: few
D: TRBD1
V: TRBV6-5
DNA: TGTGCCAGCAGTTACGGAGGACAGGGGGACTACGAGCAGTACTTC
CDR3: CASSYGGQGDYEQYF

J: TRBJ1-5
size: -
D: -
V: TRBV7-2
DNA: TGTGCCAGCAGCTTATTGAATCAGCCCCAGCATTTT
CDR3: CASSLLNQPQHF

J: TRBJ2-3
size: few
D: -
V: TRBV7-9
DNA: TGTGCCAGCAGCTTAGATTGGGGGCGCACAGATACGCAGTATTTT
CDR3: CASSLDWGRTDTQYF

J: TRBJ2-5
size: -
D: TRBD2
V: TRBV27
DNA: TGTGCCAGCAGTATGCTAGCGGGAGGGCTTAGCGAGACCCAGTACTTC
CDR3: CASSMLAGGLSETQYF

J: TRBJ2-7
size: -
D: -
V: TRBV10-2
DNA: TGCGCCAGCAGTGGGGACCACAAGCCTAACGAGCAGTACTTC
CDR3: CASSGDHKPNEQYF

J: TRBJ1-1
size: -
D: -
V: TRBV5-1
DNA: TGCGCCAGCAGCTTGTCAATGAACACTGAAGCTTTCTTT
CDR3: CASSLSMNTEAFF

J: TRBJ1-4
size: -
D: -
V: TRBV4-1
DNA: TGCGCCAGCAGCCGGAGGGGTAATGAAAAACTGTTTTTT
CDR3: CASSRRGNEKLFF

J: TRBJ1-2
size: few
D: TRBD1
V: TRBV2
DNA: TGTGCCAGCAGTGGTCGGGACAGCTATGGCTACACCTTC
CDR3: CASSGRDSYGYTF

J: TRBJ2-7
size: -
D: -
V: TRBV4-3
DNA: TGCGCCAGCAGCCAAGACGGAGAAGGCGAGCAGTACTTC
CDR3: CASSQDGEGEQYF

J: TRBJ1-5
size: -
D: TRBD1
V: TRBV27
DNA: TGTGCCAGCAGTCCGACGGGACAGTTCAGCAATCAGCCCCAGCATTTT
CDR3: CASSPTGQFSNQPQHF

J: TRBJ1-1
size: few
D: -
V: TRBV6-4
DNA: TGTGCCAGCAGTTGGAAAGCTTTCTTT
CDR3: CASSWKAFF

J: TRBJ2-6
size: -
D: -
V: TRBV13
DNA: TGTGCCAGCAGCTTCACTCTAGGGTCTGGGGCCAACGTCCTGACTTTC
CDR3: CASSFTLGSGANVLTF

J: TRBJ2-2
size: -
D: -
V: TRBV6-5
DNA: TGTGCCAGCAGTTACGGACAGATCTGGAACACCGGGGAGCTGTTTTTT
CDR3: CASSYGQIWNTGELFF

J: TRBJ2-5
size: few
D: -
V: TRBV7-7
DNA: TGTGCCAGCAGCTTAGACCAAGCTCCTCAAGAGACCCAGTACTTC
CDR3: CASSLDQAPQETQYF

J: TRBJ2-7
size: -
D: -
V: TRBV15
DNA: TGTGCCACCAGCAGAGGCCGAGCGGACTACTACGAGCAGTACTTC
CDR3: CATSRGRADYYEQYF

J: TRBJ2-2
size: -
D: -
V: TRBV5-5
DNA: TGTGCCAGCAGCTCATCTAGCTCAGTGACCGGGGAGCTGTTTTTT
CDR3: CASSSSSSVTGELFF

J: TRBJ2-7
size: few
D: TRBD1
V: TRBV14
DNA: TGTGCCAGCAGCCAAGAAGGGACAGCCTATTTCTACGAGCAGTACTTC
CDR3: CASSQEGTAYFYEQYF

J: TRBJ2-2
size: -
D: -
V: TRBV12-1
DNA: TGTGCCAGCGAAAGGGGGACTAACCCCCACACCGGGGAGCTGTTTTTT
CDR3: CASERGTNPHTGELFF

J: TRBJ1-1
size: -
D: -
V: TRBV9
DNA: TGTGCCAGCAGCGTTTGGGATACTTCTGAAGCTTTCTTT
CDR3: CASSVWDTSEAFF

J: TRBJ1-1
size: -
D: -
V: TRBV30
DNA: TGTGCCTGGAGGGAGGCCGGTTGGGACACTGAAGCTTTCTTT
CDR3: CAWREAGWDTEAFF

J: TRBJ2-5
size: -
D: -
V: TRBV6-1
DNA: TGTGCCAGCAGTCTGAACGGGGGTAGGACCCAGTACTTC
CDR3: CASSLNGGRTQYF

J: TRBJ2-1
size: once
D: TRBD1
V: TRBV4-2
DNA: TGTGCCAGCAGCCAAGGAGCCGGACAGGGGGCGTTTCCCAATGAGCAGTTCTTC
CDR3: CASSQGAGQGAFPNEQFF